The 15 T cell receptor beta chains below were found in one sample sequenced in a study of shared clonotypes between healthy human individuals. Data came from immunoSEQ multiplex PCR; TCRdb stores just in-frame clones and leaves some out. The data hold fewer than 700,000 clones, with around three quarters observed a single time. Sequencing input: PBMCs. These receptors were collected from a woman aged 40 to 49 in good health. Some clones in this sample may be carry-over from other donors' samples.

Regarding this clone: This likely stems from a read error, as it lies one base from a far larger clone. In the same sample, other DNA sequences code for this CDR3. The J gene is TRBJ1-5, the V gene TRBV5-6; D remains unclear. Trimming removed 0 bases at V and 7 bases at J, with 11 bases between. The CDR3 has 14 residues. The germline V gene encodes CDR1 SGHDT and CDR2 YYEEEE. The CDR3 spells CASSLGPGEQPQHF. CDR3 coding DNA: TGTGCCAGCAGCTTGGGACCGGGAGAACAGCCCCAGCATTTT. The full variable domain, in which reference TRBV5-6 and TRBJ1-5 provide the parts outside the CDR3, is DAGVTQSPTHLIKTRGQQVTLRCSPKSGHDTVSWYQQALGQGPQFIFQYYEEEERQRGNFPDRFSGHQFPNYSSELNVNALLLGDSALYLCASSLGPGEQPQHFGDGTRLSIL.

This clone was seen a few times. The chain recombines TRBV5-1 with TRBJ1-1; TRBD1 agrees at 7 bases. Germline-derived CDR1 and CDR2 are SGHRS and YFSETQ. This CDR3 is 14 amino acids long. J was trimmed by 0 bases and V by 4 bases; bases with no gene match: 3. CDR3 coding DNA: TGCGCCAGCAGCCAAACAGGGGTGAACACTGAAGCTTTCTTT. It translates to CASSQTGVNTEAFF.

The chain combines TRBV7-6 with TRBJ1-5; 7 nucleotides line up with TRBD1. CDR1 and CDR2 from the germline V gene are SGHVS and FNYEAQ. The CDR3 is 13 amino acids. V trimming: 1 base; J trimming: 6 bases; junction bases outside the gene matches: 0. In DNA, the CDR3 is TGTGCCAGCAGCTTAGGGGACAGTCAGCCCCAGCATTTT. Amino acids: CASSLGDSQPQHF.

This chain joins TRBV15 and TRBJ2-7; D gene uncertain. Germline CDR1 reads LNHNV; CDR2 reads YYDKDF (reference sequence). Trimming removed 0 bases from V and 2 bases from J, with 8 bases in between. This CDR3 is built from 14 residues. In DNA, the CDR3 is TGTGCCACCAGCAGAGATCTCCAGGCCTACGAGCAGTACTTC. Translated: CATSRDLQAYEQYF.

The J gene is TRBJ2-5, the V gene TRBV4-1; 10 bases fit TRBD2. The J segment lost 7 bases and the V segment lost 5 bases, leaving 7 bases of the junction unmatched. Looked up from germline, CDR1 is MGHRA and CDR2 is YSYEKL. CDR3 length: 14 amino acids. The CDR3 loop is CASSGAGGPGTQYF. The CDR3 DNA sequence: TGCGCCAGCAGCGGAGCGGGAGGGCCGGGGACCCAGTACTTC.

This clone appeared a few times. The chain has TRBV19 and TRBJ1-5, with no clear D. Germline values: CDR1 LNHDA, CDR2 SQIVND (reference sequence). CDR3 size: 14 residues. Trimming cost V 5 bases and J 6 bases, with 14 bases left between them. CDR3 in DNA: TGTGCCAGTAGTCCGCAAAGGACTGGTCAGCCCCAGCATTTT. Its protein is CASSPQRTGQPQHF. Full variable domain (rest looked up from reference TRBV19 and TRBJ1-5): DGGITQSPKYLFRKEGQNVTLSCEQNLNHDAMYWYRQDPGQGLRLIYYSQIVNDFQKGDIAEGYSVSREKKESFPLTVTSAQKNPTAFYLCASSPQRTGQPQHFGDGTRLSIL.

The CDR3 here is CASSLGQGWNTGELFF. In DNA, the CDR3 is TGCGCCAGCAGCCTCGGACAGGGTTGGAACACCGGGGAGCTGTTTTTT. V gene TRBV5-1 combines with J gene TRBJ2-2; 8 positions agree with TRBD1. The germline V gene encodes CDR1 SGHRS and CDR2 YFSETQ. The junction had 6 bases not matched to a gene; V was cut back by 4 bases and J by 1 base. The CDR3 contains 16 residues.

This clone was recorded only once. The rearrangement uses TRBV27 and TRBJ2-7; TRBD2 might be the D (6 bases). V was cut by 2 bases and J by 4 bases, with 15 bases left in between. The CDR3 is 15 amino acids. CDR1 is MNHEY and CDR2 is SMNVEV in the germline V gene (reference sequence). This CDR3 reads CASSLAASVSYEQYF. Here the CDR3 DNA reads TGTGCCAGCAGTTTAGCGGCTAGCGTCTCATACGAGCAGTACTTC.

This clone was seen once. This chain uses TRBV6-5 with TRBJ1-1, with D maybe TRBD1 (5 bases). Germline V gene lookup returns CDR1 MNHEY and CDR2 SVGAGI. Trimming left V 4 bases short and J 4 bases short, with 13 bases between. The CDR3 has 14 amino acids. CDR3 sequence (DNA): TGTGCCAGCAGTTCCCCACGGGGCCCCACTGAAGCTTTCTTT. Translation gives CASSSPRGPTEAFF.

The V and J genes are TRBV18 and TRBJ2-3, with D perhaps TRBD2 (6 bases). The V end was cut by 3 bases, the J end by 4 bases, with 17 bases between. The CDR3 spans 16 residues. Germline values: CDR1 KGHSH, CDR2 LQKENI. CDR3 in DNA: TGTGCCAGCTCACCGATGACGGGAGAGGCGTCAGATACGCAGTATTTT. It translates to CASSPMTGEASDTQYF.

This chain joins TRBV19 and TRBJ2-1; D not resolved. V was cut by 2 bases and J by 1 base, with 15 bases left in between. Per the germline V gene, CDR1 is LNHDA and CDR2 is SQIVND (reference sequence). CDR3 length equals 17 residues. The CDR3 DNA sequence: TGTGCCAGTAGTATAAATAGGTCGGGCAGGTCCTACAATGAGCAGTTCTTC. Translating gives CASSINRSGRSYNEQFF.

This clone was seen a handful of times. The rearrangement joins TRBV4-3 to TRBJ2-2, with TRBD1 matching over 9 bases. The CDR3 contains 18 residues. Germline lookup yields CDR1 LGHNA and CDR2 YSLEER. J gave up 7 bases and V 4 bases, and 16 bases lay outside the gene matches. The CDR3 protein is CASSPRGGTGGLGGELFF. The CDR3 DNA reads TGCGCCAGCAGCCCACGGGGAGGTACAGGGGGCCTTGGCGGGGAGCTGTTTTTT.

The chain has TRBV4-1 and TRBJ1-2, with D unclear. The CDR3 extends over 16 amino acids. With 0 bases removed from V and 4 bases from J, the gap between germline ends came to 15 bases. CDR1 is MGHRA, CDR2 YSYEKL, per germline. The CDR3 spells CASSQEYSNPPYGYTF. The DNA of the CDR3 is TGCGCCAGCAGCCAAGAGTATTCTAACCCCCCCTATGGCTACACCTTC.

Turning to this clone: No DNA is shown, since the ends of the CDR3 on it are uncertain; the CDR3 is the one TCRdb lists. The chain recombines TRBV4-3 with TRBJ2-6; the DNA was not compared with TRBD1, the D call given in the table. From its first to its last residue, the CDR3 has 16 amino acids. Germline V CDR1 and CDR2: LGHNA, YSLEER. CDR3 residues: CACSQEVGSGANVLTF.

This chain uses TRBV29-1 with TRBJ2-7; TRBD1 might be the D (7 bases). V was shortened by 3 bases and J by 3 bases, with 12 bases between the two germline ends. The CDR3 runs 13 residues. CDR1 is SQVTM, CDR2 ANQGSEA, per germline. DNA of the CDR3: TGCAGCGTTGAGCGGGACAGTAACTACGAGCAGTACTTC. Its translation: CSVERDSNYEQYF.